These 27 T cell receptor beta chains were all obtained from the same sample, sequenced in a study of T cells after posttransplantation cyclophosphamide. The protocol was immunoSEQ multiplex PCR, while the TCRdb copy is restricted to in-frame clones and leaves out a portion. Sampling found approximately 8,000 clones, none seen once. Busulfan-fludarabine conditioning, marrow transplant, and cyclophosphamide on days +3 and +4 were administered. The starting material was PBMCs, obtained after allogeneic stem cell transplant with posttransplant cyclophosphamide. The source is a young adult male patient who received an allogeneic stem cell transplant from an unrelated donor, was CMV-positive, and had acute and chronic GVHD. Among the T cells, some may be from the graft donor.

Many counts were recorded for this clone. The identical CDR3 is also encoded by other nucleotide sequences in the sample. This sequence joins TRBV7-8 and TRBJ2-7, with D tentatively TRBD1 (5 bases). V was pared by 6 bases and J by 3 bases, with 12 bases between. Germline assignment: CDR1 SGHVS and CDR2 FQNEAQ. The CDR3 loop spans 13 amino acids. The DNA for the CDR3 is TGTGCCAGCAGTCTAGGACAACACTACGAGCAGTACGTC. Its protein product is CASSLGQHYEQYV.

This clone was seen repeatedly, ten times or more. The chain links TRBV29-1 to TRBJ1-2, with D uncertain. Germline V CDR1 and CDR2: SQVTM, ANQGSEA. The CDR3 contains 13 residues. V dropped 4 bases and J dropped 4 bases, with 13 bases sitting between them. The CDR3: CSVVQARGYGYTF. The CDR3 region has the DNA TGCAGCGTTGTTCAGGCTCGGGGCTATGGCTACACCTTC.

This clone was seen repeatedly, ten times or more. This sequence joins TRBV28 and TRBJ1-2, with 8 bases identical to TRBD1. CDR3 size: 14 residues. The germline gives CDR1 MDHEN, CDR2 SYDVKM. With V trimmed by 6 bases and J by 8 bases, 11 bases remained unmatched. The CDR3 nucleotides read TGTGCCAGCAGCTATACAGGGGGGAGGAGAGGCTACACCTTC. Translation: CASSYTGGRRGYTF.

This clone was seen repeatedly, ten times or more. Here the CDR3 DNA reads TGTGCCAGCAGCCCCCTAGCGGGGGGTAGCACAGATACGCAGTATTTT. This translates into CASSPLAGGSTDTQYF. This sequence joins TRBV5-4 and TRBJ2-3; 11 nucleotides align to TRBD2. J was trimmed by 0 bases and V by 4 bases; bases with no gene match: 4. Looked up from germline, CDR1 is SGHNT and CDR2 is YYREEE (reference sequence). The CDR3 sequence is 16 residues long.

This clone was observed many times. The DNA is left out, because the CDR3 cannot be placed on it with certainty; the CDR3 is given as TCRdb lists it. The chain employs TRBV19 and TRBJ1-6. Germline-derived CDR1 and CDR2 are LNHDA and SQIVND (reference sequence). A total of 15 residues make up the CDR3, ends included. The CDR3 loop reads CASRYTFAGNSPLHF.

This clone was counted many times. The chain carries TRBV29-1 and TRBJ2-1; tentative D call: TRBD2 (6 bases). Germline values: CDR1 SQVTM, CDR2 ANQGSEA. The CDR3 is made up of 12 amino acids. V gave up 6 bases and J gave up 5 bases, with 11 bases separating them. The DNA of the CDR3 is TGCAGCGTACCACGGGGGAACAATGAGCAGTTCTTC. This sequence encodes CSVPRGNNEQFF.

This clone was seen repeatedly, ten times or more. CDR3 protein: CASSVDQAGNTIYF. CDR3 sequence (DNA): TGTGCCAGCAGTGTTGATCAGGCAGGAAACACCATATATTTT. The chain employs TRBV2 and TRBJ1-3; D not certain. V lost 4 bases to trimming and J lost 4 bases, with 11 bases between them. The CDR3 length is 14 residues. Germline-derived CDR1 and CDR2 are SNHLY and FYNNEI.

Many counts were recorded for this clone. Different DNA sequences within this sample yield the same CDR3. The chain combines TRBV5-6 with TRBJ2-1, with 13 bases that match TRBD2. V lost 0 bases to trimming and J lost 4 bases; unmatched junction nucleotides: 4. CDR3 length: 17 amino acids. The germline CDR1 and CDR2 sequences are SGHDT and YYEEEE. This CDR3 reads CASSLGLAGGGYNEQFF. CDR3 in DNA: TGTGCCAGCAGCTTGGGACTAGCGGGGGGAGGGTACAATGAGCAGTTCTTC.

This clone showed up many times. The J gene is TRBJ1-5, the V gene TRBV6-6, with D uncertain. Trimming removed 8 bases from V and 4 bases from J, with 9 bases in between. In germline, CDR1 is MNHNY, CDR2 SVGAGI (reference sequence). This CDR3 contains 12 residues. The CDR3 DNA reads TGTGCCAGCTTAGCGGGGAATCAGCCCCAGCATTTT. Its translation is CASLAGNQPQHF.

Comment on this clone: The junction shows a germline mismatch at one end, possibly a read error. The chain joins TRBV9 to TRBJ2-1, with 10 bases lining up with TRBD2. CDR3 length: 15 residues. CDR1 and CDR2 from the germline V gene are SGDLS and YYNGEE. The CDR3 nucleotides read TGTGCCAGCAGCGTTGCAGCGGGGGGGCCGAATGAGCAGCTCTTC. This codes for CASSVAAGGPNEQLF.

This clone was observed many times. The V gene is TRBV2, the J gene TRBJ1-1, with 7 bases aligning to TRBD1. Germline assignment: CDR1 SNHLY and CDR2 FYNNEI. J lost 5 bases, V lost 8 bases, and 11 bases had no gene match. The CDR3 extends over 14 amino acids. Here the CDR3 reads CASAGQPVGTEAFF. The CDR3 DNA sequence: TGTGCCAGCGCGGGACAGCCCGTAGGTACTGAAGCTTTCTTT.

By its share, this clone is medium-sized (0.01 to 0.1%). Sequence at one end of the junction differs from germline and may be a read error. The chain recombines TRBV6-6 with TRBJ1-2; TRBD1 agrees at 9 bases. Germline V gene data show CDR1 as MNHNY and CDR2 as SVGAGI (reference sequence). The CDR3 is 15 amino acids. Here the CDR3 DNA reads TGTGCCAGCAGCTACTTCCCGGACAGGGGACGTGGCTACACCTTC. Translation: CASSYFPDRGRGYTF.

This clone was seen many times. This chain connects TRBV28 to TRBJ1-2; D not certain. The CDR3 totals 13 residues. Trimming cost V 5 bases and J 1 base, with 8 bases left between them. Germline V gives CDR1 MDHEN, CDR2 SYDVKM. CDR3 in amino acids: CASSRRVNYGYTF. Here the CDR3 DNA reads TGTGCCAGCAGTCGGCGGGTTAACTATGGCTACACCTTC.

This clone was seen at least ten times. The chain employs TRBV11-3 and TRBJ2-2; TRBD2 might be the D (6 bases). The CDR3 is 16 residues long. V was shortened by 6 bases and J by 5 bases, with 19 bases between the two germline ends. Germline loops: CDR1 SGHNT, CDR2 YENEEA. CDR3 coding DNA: TGTGCCAGCAGTTCAGTGGGGGGAGTGGGAACCGGGGAGCTGTTTTTT. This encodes CASSSVGGVGTGELFF.

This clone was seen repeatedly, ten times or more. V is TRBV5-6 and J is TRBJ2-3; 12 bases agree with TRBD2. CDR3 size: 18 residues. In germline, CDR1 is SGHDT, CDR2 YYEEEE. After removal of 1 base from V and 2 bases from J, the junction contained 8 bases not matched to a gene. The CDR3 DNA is TGTGCCAGCAGCTTGTGGGCACTAGCGGGGGGCCCCACAGATACGCAGTATTTT. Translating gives CASSLWALAGGPTDTQYF.

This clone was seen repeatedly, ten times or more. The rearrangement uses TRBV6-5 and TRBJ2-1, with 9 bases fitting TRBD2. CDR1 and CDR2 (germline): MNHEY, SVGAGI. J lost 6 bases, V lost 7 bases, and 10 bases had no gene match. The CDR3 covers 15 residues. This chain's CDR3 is CASTHAGGEGNEQFF. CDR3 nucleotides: TGTGCCAGCACCCATGCGGGGGGGGAGGGCAATGAGCAGTTCTTC.

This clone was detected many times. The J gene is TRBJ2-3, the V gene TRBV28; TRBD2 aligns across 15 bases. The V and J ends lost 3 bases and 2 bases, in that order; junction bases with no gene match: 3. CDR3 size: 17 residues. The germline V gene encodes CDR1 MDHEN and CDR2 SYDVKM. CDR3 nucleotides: TGTGCCAGCAGTTTGGGGACTAGCGGGGGGTACACAGATACGCAGTATTTT. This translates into CASSLGTSGGYTDTQYF.

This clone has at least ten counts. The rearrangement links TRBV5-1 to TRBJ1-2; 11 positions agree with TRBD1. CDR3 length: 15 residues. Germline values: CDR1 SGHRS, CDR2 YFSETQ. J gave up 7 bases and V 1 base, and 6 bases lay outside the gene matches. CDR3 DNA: TGCGCCAGCAGCTTGTTCGGACAGGGGGCGTTTGGCTACACCTTC. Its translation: CASSLFGQGAFGYTF. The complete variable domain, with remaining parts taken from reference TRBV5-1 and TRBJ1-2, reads KAGVTQTPRYLIKTRGQQVTLSCSPISGHRSVSWYQQTPGQGLQFLFEYFSETQRNKGNFPGRFSGRQFSNSRSEMNVSTLELGDSALYLCASSLFGQGAFGYTFGSGTRLTVV.

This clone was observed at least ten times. CDR3 residues: CASRLAGGLNEQFF. For the CDR3, the DNA is TGCGCCAGCCGACTAGCGGGGGGGCTTAATGAGCAGTTCTTC. V and J are TRBV10-2 and TRBJ2-1; 14 nucleotides match TRBD2. V lost 8 bases and J lost 7; bases outside the gene matches: 4. CDR3 size: 14 residues. Germline CDR1 is WSHSY and CDR2 is SAAADI.

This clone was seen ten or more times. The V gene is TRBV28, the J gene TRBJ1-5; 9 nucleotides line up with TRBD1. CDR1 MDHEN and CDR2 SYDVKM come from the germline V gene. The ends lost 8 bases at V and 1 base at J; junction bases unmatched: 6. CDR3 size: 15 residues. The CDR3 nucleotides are TGTGCCAGCTTGTGGGACAGGGCCAGCAATCAGCCCCAGCATTTT. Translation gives CASLWDRASNQPQHF.

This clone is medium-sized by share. The CDR3 bases are TGTGCCAGTAGTATGGAGGGAAACACTGAAGCTTTCTTT. Translation: CASSMEGNTEAFF. The V gene is TRBV19, the J gene TRBJ1-1, with unresolved D. The CDR3 sequence is 13 residues long. The germline gives CDR1 LNHDA, CDR2 SQIVND (reference sequence). V lost 3 bases and J 2 bases, leaving 7 bases between the germline ends. The whole variable domain, filled in from reference TRBV19 and TRBJ1-1, reads DGGITQSPKYLFRKEGQNVTLSCEQNLNHDAMYWYRQDPGQGLRLIYYSQIVNDFQKGDIAEGYSVSREKKESFPLTVTSAQKNPTAFYLCASSMEGNTEAFFGQGTRLTVV.

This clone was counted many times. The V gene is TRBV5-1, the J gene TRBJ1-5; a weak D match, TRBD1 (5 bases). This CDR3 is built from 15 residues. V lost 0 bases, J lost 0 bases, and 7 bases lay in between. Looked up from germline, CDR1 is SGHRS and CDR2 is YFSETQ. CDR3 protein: CASSLGQYSNQPQHF. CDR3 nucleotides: TGCGCCAGCAGCTTGGGACAGTATAGCAATCAGCCCCAGCATTTT.

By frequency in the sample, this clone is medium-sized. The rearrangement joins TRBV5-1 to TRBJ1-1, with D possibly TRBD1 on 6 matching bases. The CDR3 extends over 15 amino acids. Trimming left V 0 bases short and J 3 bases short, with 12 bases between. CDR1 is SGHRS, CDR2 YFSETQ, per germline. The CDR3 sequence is CASSLAAGEHTEAFF. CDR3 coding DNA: TGCGCCAGCAGCTTGGCAGCAGGGGAGCACACTGAAGCTTTCTTT.

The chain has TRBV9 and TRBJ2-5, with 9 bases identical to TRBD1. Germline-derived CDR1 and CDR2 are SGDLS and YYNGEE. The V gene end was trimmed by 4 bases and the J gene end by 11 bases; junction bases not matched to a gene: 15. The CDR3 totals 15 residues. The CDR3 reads CASSPRDREDGEQYF. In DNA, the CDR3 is TGTGCCAGCAGCCCTCGGGACAGGGAAGATGGGGAGCAGTACTTC.

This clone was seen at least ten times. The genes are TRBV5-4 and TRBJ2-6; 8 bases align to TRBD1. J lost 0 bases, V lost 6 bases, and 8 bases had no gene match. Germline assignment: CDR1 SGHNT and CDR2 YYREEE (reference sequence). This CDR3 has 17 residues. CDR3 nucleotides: TGTGCCAGCACCGACCGGGACAGGAGCTCTGGGGCCAACGTCCTGACTTTC. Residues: CASTDRDRSSGANVLTF.

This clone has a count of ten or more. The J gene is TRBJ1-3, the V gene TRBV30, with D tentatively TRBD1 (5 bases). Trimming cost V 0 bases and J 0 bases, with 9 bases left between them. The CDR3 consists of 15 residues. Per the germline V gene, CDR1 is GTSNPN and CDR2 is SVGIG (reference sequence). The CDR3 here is CAWSVDQGSGNTIYF. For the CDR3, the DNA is TGTGCCTGGAGTGTAGACCAGGGCTCTGGAAACACCATATATTTT.

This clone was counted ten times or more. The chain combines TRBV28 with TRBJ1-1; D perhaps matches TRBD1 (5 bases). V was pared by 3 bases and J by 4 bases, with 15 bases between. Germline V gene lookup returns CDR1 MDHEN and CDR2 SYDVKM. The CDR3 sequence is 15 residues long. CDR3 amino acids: CASSLSFGALTEAFF. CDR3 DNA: TGTGCCAGCAGTTTGTCGTTTGGGGCACTCACTGAAGCTTTCTTT.